The 16 T cell receptor beta chains below come from one sample, sequenced in a study of blood T cell repertoires in COVID-19. TCRdb keeps only in-frame clones here, not all; method: immunoSEQ multiplex PCR. Counted here are 150,000 to 200,000 clones, approximately 80% occurring once; the ten biggest clones make up 10% to 15%. The sample was peripheral blood. The receptors were sampled from a man in his 70s who had recovered from COVID-19.

As regards this clone: A read error may produce the germline difference seen at one junction end. The chain uses TRBV7-7 and TRBJ2-2; 8 nucleotides align to TRBD2. Germline V lookup: CDR1 SSHAT, CDR2 FNYEAQ (reference sequence). The CDR3 covers 17 residues. In nucleotides, the CDR3 is TGTGCTAGCAGCCCGTTCACTAGCGGCTCGAACACCGGGGAGCTGTTTTTT. This sequence encodes CASSPFTSGSNTGELFF.

The chain is built from TRBV6-4 and TRBJ1-4; D remains unclear. The V end was cut by 7 bases, the J end by 5 bases, with 20 bases between. The V gene's germline CDR1 is MRHNA and CDR2 SNTAGT. The CDR3 is 16 residues long. The CDR3 loop is CASISRPGGRNEKLFF. DNA for the CDR3: TGTGCCAGCATCTCCCGTCCGGGAGGCAGAAATGAAAAACTGTTTTTT.

This sequence joins TRBV7-9 and TRBJ1-4; TRBD1 matches 9 bases. Per the germline V gene, CDR1 is SEHNR and CDR2 is FQNEAQ (reference sequence). The CDR3 loop spans 14 amino acids. The V and J ends lost 3 bases and 8 bases, in that order; junction bases with no gene match: 4. The CDR3 sequence is CASSFTGGREKLFF. The CDR3 bases are TGTGCCAGCAGCTTCACAGGGGGCCGGGAAAAACTGTTTTTT. Complete variable domain (other parts from reference TRBV7-9 and TRBJ1-4): DTGVSQNPRHKITKRGQNVTFRCDPISEHNRLYWYRQTLGQGPEFLTYFQNEAQLEKSRLLSDRFSAERPKGSFSTLEIQRTEQGDSAMYLCASSFTGGREKLFFGSGTQLSVL.

The chain couples TRBV18 to TRBJ1-2; TRBD1 might be the D (5 bases). V shed 4 bases and J shed 4 bases, with 13 bases lying between them. This CDR3 has 14 amino acids. The germline gives CDR1 KGHSH, CDR2 LQKENI. In DNA, the CDR3 is TGTGCCAGCTCACAAGGGGAGGAAGGCTATGGCTACACCTTC. Its translation: CASSQGEEGYGYTF. Supplemented by reference TRBV18 and TRBJ1-2, the full variable domain reads NAGVMQNPRHLVRRRGQEARLRCSPMKGHSHVYWYRQLPEEGLKFMVYLQKENIIDESGMPKERFSAEFPKEGPSILRIQQVVRGDSAAYFCASSQGEEGYGYTFGSGTRLTVV.

This sequence joins TRBV29-1 and TRBJ1-1, with D possibly matching TRBD1 (6 bases). Germline V gene sequence: CDR1 SQVTM, CDR2 ANQGSEA. The CDR3 is 12 amino acids. V was pared by 5 bases and J by 1 base, with 8 bases between. As DNA, the CDR3 is TGCAGCGTTCGGGGGGCGAACACTGAAGCTTTCTTT. Translated, it gives CSVRGANTEAFF.

The chain has TRBV9 and TRBJ2-7, with 10 bases aligning to TRBD1. In germline, CDR1 is SGDLS, CDR2 YYNGEE. The CDR3 has 13 residues. Unmatched junction bases numbered 4, after V lost 3 bases and J lost 7 bases. CDR3 loop: CASSGDRGREQYF. Written as DNA, the CDR3 is TGTGCCAGCAGCGGGGACAGGGGCCGGGAGCAGTACTTC.

The J gene is TRBJ1-4, the V gene TRBV19; tentatively, D is TRBD1 (6 bases). Looked up from germline, CDR1 is LNHDA and CDR2 is SQIVND (reference sequence). The CDR3 has 16 residues. The V and J ends lost 3 bases and 7 bases respectively, with 18 bases between them. The CDR3 region has the DNA TGTGCCAGTAGTATTGCGACGACAGGAGGAGTTGAAAAACTGTTTTTT. Its translation: CASSIATTGGVEKLFF.

The chain joins TRBV18 to TRBJ2-4, with 7 positions matching TRBD1. With 0 bases clipped from V and 4 bases from J, the junction kept 3 bases outside the gene matches. The CDR3 loop spans 15 amino acids. CDR1 KGHSH and CDR2 LQKENI come from the germline V gene. The CDR3 is CASSPPGQVKNIQYF. The CDR3 DNA reads as TGTGCCAGCTCACCACCCGGACAGGTTAAAAACATTCAGTACTTC.

The chain links TRBV5-1 to TRBJ2-6, with D possibly TRBD1 on 5 matching bases. Trimming removed 1 base at V and 2 bases at J, with 16 bases between. CDR1 is SGHRS, CDR2 YFSETQ, per germline. The CDR3 is made up of 18 amino acids. CDR3 DNA: TGCGCCAGCAGCTTGACCGGCAGGGAAGCCACTGGGGCCAACGTCCTGACTTTC. Protein product: CASSLTGREATGANVLTF.

This clone was detected only a few times. The chain is built from TRBV9 and TRBJ2-2; 12 nucleotides line up with TRBD2. V lost 0 bases, J lost 6 bases, and 12 bases stayed unmatched. Germline loops: CDR1 SGDLS, CDR2 YYNGEE. The CDR3 spans 19 residues. CDR3 protein: CASSVGGLAGRFGPGELFF. For the CDR3, the DNA is TGTGCCAGCAGCGTAGGAGGACTAGCGGGACGATTTGGTCCCGGGGAGCTGTTTTTT.

The V call is TRBV4-1, the J call TRBJ2-5; a weak D match, TRBD2 (6 bases). Germline assignment: CDR1 MGHRA and CDR2 YSYEKL. The CDR3 extends over 16 amino acids. The V end lost 2 bases, the J end lost 3 bases, and 16 bases lay between the germline ends. The CDR3 here is CASSQTLGGTEETQYF. In DNA, the CDR3 is TGCGCCAGCAGCCAAACGCTGGGCGGGACGGAAGAGACCCAGTACTTC.

This sequence joins TRBV5-6 and TRBJ2-3; 9 bases fit TRBD1. With V trimmed by 4 bases and J by 2 bases, 5 bases remained unmatched. CDR3 length equals 15 residues. CDR1 is SGHDT and CDR2 is YYEEEE in the germline V gene. Here the CDR3 DNA reads TGTGCCAGCAGCGGAAACAGGGGGCTCACAGATACGCAGTATTTT. Residues: CASSGNRGLTDTQYF.

This chain uses TRBV27 with TRBJ2-2; 7 nucleotides match TRBD2. This CDR3 is built from 14 residues. Unmatched junction bases numbered 6, after V lost 5 bases and J lost 6 bases. Germline CDR1 reads MNHEY; CDR2 reads SMNVEV (reference sequence). The CDR3 sequence is CASSKWEGPGELFF. The CDR3 DNA sequence: TGTGCCAGCAGTAAATGGGAGGGCCCCGGGGAGCTGTTTTTT.

The gene calls are TRBV5-4 and TRBJ2-2, with TRBD2 matching 10 bases. The CDR3 extends over 16 amino acids. V gave up 4 bases and J gave up 2 bases; unmatched junction bases: 5. The germline gives CDR1 SGHNT, CDR2 YYREEE (reference sequence). The CDR3 sequence is CASSARLAGNTGELFF. CDR3 nucleotide sequence: TGTGCCAGCAGCGCCCGACTAGCGGGTAACACCGGGGAGCTGTTTTTT. Using reference TRBV5-4 and TRBJ2-2 for the parts outside the CDR3, the full variable domain is ETGVTQSPTHLIKTRGQQVTLRCSSQSGHNTVSWYQQALGQGPQFIFQYYREEENGRGNFPPRFSGLQFPNYSSELNVNALELDDSALYLCASSARLAGNTGELFFGEGSRLTVL.

This chain uses TRBV7-8 with TRBJ2-1; TRBD2 agrees at 8 bases. V lost 3 bases and J lost 2; bases outside the gene matches: 6. From germline, CDR1 is SGHVS and CDR2 FQNEAQ. The CDR3 spans 16 residues. CDR3 coding DNA: TGTGCCAGCAGCTTCTGGGCGGGAGGTCCCTACAATGAGCAGTTCTTC. Residues: CASSFWAGGPYNEQFF.

J is TRBJ2-7 and V is TRBV6-5; possibly TRBD2 for D (6 bases). Germline values: CDR1 MNHEY, CDR2 SVGAGI. The CDR3 is 16 residues long. The germline V and J ends were trimmed by 0 bases and 0 bases, with 12 bases remaining between them. In nucleotides, the CDR3 is TGTGCCAGCAGTTACTCGGGGGGACGGAGCTCCTACGAGCAGTACTTC. Translating gives CASSYSGGRSSYEQYF.